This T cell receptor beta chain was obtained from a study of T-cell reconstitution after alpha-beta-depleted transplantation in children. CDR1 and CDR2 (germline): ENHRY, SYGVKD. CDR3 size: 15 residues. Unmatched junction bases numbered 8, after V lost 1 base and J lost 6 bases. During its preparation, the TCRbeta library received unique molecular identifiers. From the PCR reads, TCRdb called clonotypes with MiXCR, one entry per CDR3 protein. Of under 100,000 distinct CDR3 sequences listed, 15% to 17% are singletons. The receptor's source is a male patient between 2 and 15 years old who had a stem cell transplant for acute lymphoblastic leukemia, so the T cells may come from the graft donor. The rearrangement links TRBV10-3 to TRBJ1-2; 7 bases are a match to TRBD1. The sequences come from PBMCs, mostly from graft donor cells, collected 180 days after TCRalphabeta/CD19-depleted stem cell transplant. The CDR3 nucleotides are TGTGCCATCAGTGAGTACCCCGGGACAGCTAATGGCTACACCTTC. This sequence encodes CAISEYPGTANGYTF.